This T cell receptor beta chain was sequenced for a study of blood T cell repertoires in COVID-19. Enrolment of Seattle patients took place during active infection, and they were followed longitudinally. This table comes from immunoSEQ multiplex PCR, and its TCRdb copy is limited to in-frame clones, with some not included. The table records 350,000 to 400,000 clones, 75% to 90% of them present only once. The germline gives CDR1 LGHNA, CDR2 YSLEER. V was shortened by 3 bases and J by 4 bases, with 12 bases between the two germline ends. This CDR3 is built from 14 residues. Sequenced input: peripheral blood. This TCR derives from a woman in her fifties or sixties with COVID-19, enrolled during active disease. The J gene is TRBJ1-2, the V gene TRBV4-3, with a tentative D call TRBD1 (5 bases). The CDR3 DNA reads as TGCGCCAGCAGCCACGACAGATCGATCTATGGCTACACCTTC. This encodes CASSHDRSIYGYTF.